The 18 T cell receptor beta chains given below trace back to one sample, sequenced in a study of blood T cell repertoires in COVID-19. Sequencing used immunoSEQ multiplex PCR; TCRdb keeps in-frame clones, though not all of them. There are 150,000 to 200,000 clones in the sample; approximately 85% occur only once, and 10% to 11% lies in the top ten. Source material: peripheral blood. The source is a human donor with active or convalescent COVID-19. The donor label of this sample is uncertain.

The V gene is TRBV27, the J gene TRBJ2-1; 12 bases fit TRBD2. CDR3 size: 15 residues. The germline V gene has CDR1 MNHEY and CDR2 SMNVEV (reference sequence). The junction had 3 bases not matched to a gene; V was cut back by 5 bases and J by 4 bases. The CDR3 region is CASSPGLAGYNEQFF. CDR3 in DNA: TGTGCCAGCAGTCCTGGACTAGCGGGATACAATGAGCAGTTCTTC.

Remarks on this clone: A read error is likely, as this CDR3 ends without the conserved phenylalanine or tryptophan. The limits of the CDR3 on the DNA are not certain, so only TCRdb's listed CDR3 is given. This chain links TRBV12-3 or TRBV12-4 with TRBJ1-2. From its first to its last residue, the CDR3 has 10 amino acids. The CDR3 reads CASGGTLSFS.

This clone was recorded many times. V is TRBV3-1 (or the pseudogene TRBV3-2) and J is TRBJ1-3; D is perhaps TRBD1 (6 bases). The CDR3 consists of 16 residues. CDR1 is LGHDT, CDR2 YNNKEL, per germline (reference sequence). V was shortened by 4 bases and J by 2 bases, with 15 bases between the two germline ends. CDR3 sequence: CASSRIPRGTGNTIYF. CDR3 nucleotides: TGTGCCAGCAGCCGCATCCCCAGGGGTACTGGAAACACCATATATTTT.

This clone showed up many times. This chain connects TRBV28 to TRBJ2-2; D might be TRBD2 (5 bases). The CDR3 has 13 amino acids. Per germline, CDR1 MDHEN and CDR2 SYDVKM. Trimming stripped 3 bases from V and 7 bases from J, with 9 bases between. The CDR3 spells CASSLRVNGELFF. For the CDR3, the DNA is TGTGCCAGCAGTTTGAGGGTGAACGGGGAGCTGTTTTTT.

CDR3 in amino acids: CASSIDRMEWGKLFF. Written as DNA, the CDR3 is TGTGCCAGCAGTATCGACAGGATGGAGTGGGGGAAACTGTTTTTT. V usage is TRBV6-2 or TRBV6-3 and J usage is TRBJ1-4; D might be TRBD1 (6 bases). CDR3 length: 15 residues. Trimming stripped 5 bases from V and 11 bases from J, with 21 bases between. CDR1 and CDR2 (germline): MNHEY, SVGEGT.

This chain uses TRBV7-2 with TRBJ1-6; D ambiguous. V was trimmed by 3 bases and J by 10 bases, leaving 10 bases between them. In germline, CDR1 is SGHTA, CDR2 FQGNSA. This CDR3 has 13 amino acids. The CDR3 is CASSLEGLSPLHF. CDR3 in DNA: TGTGCCAGCAGCTTGGAGGGCTTATCACCCCTCCACTTT. Filled out from reference TRBV7-2 and TRBJ1-6, the complete variable domain reads GAGVSQSPSNKVTEKGKDVELRCDPISGHTALYWYRQSLGQGLEFLIYFQGNSAPDKSGLPSDRFSAERTGGSVSTLTIQRTQQEDSAVYLCASSLEGLSPLHFGNGTRLTVT.

This sequence joins TRBV7-3 and TRBJ2-5; 7 bases fit TRBD1. This CDR3 spans 14 amino acids. Trimming at V came to 3 bases and at J to 5 bases, leaving 6 bases not matched to a gene. Germline V gene sequence: CDR1 SGHTA, CDR2 FQGTGA. This chain's CDR3 is CASSLGQNWETQYF. As DNA, the CDR3 is TGTGCCAGCAGCTTGGGACAGAACTGGGAGACCCAGTACTTC.

This chain uses TRBV6-4 with TRBJ2-7; TRBD2 might be the D (6 bases). The germline V gene encodes CDR1 MRHNA and CDR2 SNTAGT. This CDR3 spans 13 amino acids. Written as DNA, the CDR3 is TGTGCTGTGAGTCGGGCGGGGCCCACCGAGCAGTACTTC. Its protein product is CAVSRAGPTEQYF.

The chain's CDR3 is CATRGASNTEAFF. The CDR3 nucleotides are TGTGCCACCAGGGGGGCTTCAAACACTGAAGCTTTCTTT. V is TRBV28 and J is TRBJ1-1; 7 nucleotides match TRBD1. The junction had 7 bases not matched to a gene; V was cut back by 10 bases and J by 2 bases. Per the germline V gene, CDR1 is MDHEN and CDR2 is SYDVKM. The CDR3 is 13 residues long.

The chain uses TRBV7-2 and TRBJ2-1, with TRBD2 matching over 12 bases. The CDR3 extends over 18 amino acids. CDR1 is SGHTA, CDR2 FQGNSA, per germline. Germline trimming cut 2 bases from V and 0 bases from J; bases unmatched to any gene: 5. CDR3 coding DNA: TGTGCCAGCAGCTTAAGGACTAGCGGGAAGAGCTCCTACAATGAGCAGTTCTTC. Amino acids: CASSLRTSGKSSYNEQFF.

The chain couples TRBV30 to TRBJ1-5; 7 bases align to TRBD1. CDR3 length equals 14 residues. V was pared by 2 bases and J by 3 bases, with 4 bases of the junction left unmatched. From germline, CDR1 is GTSNPN and CDR2 SVGIG (reference sequence). CDR3 in DNA: TGTGCCTGGAGTTTGGGACAGCTCAATCAGCCCCAGCATTTT. It translates to CAWSLGQLNQPQHF. The variable domain in full, completed from reference TRBV30 and TRBJ1-5, reads SQTIHQWPATLVQPVGSPLSLECTVEGTSNPNLYWYRQAAGRGLQLLFYSVGIGQISSEVPQNLSASRPQDRQFILSSKKLLLSDSGFYLCAWSLGQLNQPQHFGDGTRLSIL.

The chain employs TRBV28 and TRBJ2-1; 10 bases fit TRBD1. The trim removed 6 bases at V and 4 bases at J, leaving 9 bases unmatched. The CDR3 is 16 residues long. Per the germline V gene, CDR1 is MDHEN and CDR2 is SYDVKM. The CDR3 bases are TGTGCCAGCAGCCCTTACGGGACAGGGGCTTACAATGAGCAGTTCTTC. It is translated as CASSPYGTGAYNEQFF. The full variable domain, completed using reference TRBV28 and TRBJ2-1, is DVKVTQSSRYLVKRTGEKVFLECVQDMDHENMFWYRQDPGLGLRLIYFSYDVKMKEKGDIPEGYSVSREKKERFSLILESASTNQTSMYLCASSPYGTGAYNEQFFGPGTRLTVL.

The rearrangement uses TRBV18 and TRBJ1-1; D is undetermined. Trimming cost V 1 base and J 7 bases, with 10 bases left between them. Germline CDR1 reads KGHSH; CDR2 reads LQKENI. The CDR3 is made up of 13 amino acids. The CDR3 region is CASSPQTRGEAFF. CDR3 coding DNA: TGTGCCAGCTCACCACAAACCCGGGGTGAAGCTTTCTTT.

V is TRBV19 and J is TRBJ2-6; D perhaps matches TRBD1 (6 bases). There are 15 residues in the CDR3. Germline CDR1 reads LNHDA; CDR2 reads SQIVND (reference sequence). Deletions cut 8 bases from V and 1 base from J, with 12 bases between. The CDR3 sequence: CASRDTTSGANVLTF. The DNA of the CDR3 is TGTGCCAGTCGGGACACCACATCTGGGGCCAACGTCCTGACTTTC.

V gene TRBV18 combines with J gene TRBJ2-7; unclear D gene. The CDR3 is 12 residues long. Trimming took off 3 bases at V and 6 bases at J, with 9 bases between the two ends. Germline assignment: CDR1 KGHSH and CDR2 LQKENI. The CDR3 loop reads CASSPAVGEQYF. In DNA form, the CDR3 reads TGTGCCAGCTCACCGGCGGTGGGCGAGCAGTACTTC.

The V and J genes are TRBV28 and TRBJ1-6, with TRBD1 matching 8 bases. The germline CDR1 and CDR2 sequences are MDHEN and SYDVKM. Unmatched junction bases numbered 7, after V lost 7 bases and J lost 5 bases. CDR3 length: 15 amino acids. DNA of the CDR3: TGTGCCAGCAAGCGACAGGGGTTCGATAATTCACCCCTCCACTTT. Residues: CASKRQGFDNSPLHF.

The chain carries TRBV7-6 and TRBJ2-1; D is unclear. V was trimmed by 3 bases and J by 7 bases, leaving 4 bases between them. This CDR3 has 11 amino acids. The germline V gene has CDR1 SGHVS and CDR2 FNYEAQ. The CDR3 spells CASSFKNEQFF. CDR3 DNA: TGTGCCAGCAGCTTTAAAAATGAGCAGTTCTTC.

The chain uses TRBV18 and TRBJ1-4; no definite D call. This CDR3 comprises 12 residues. The V end lost 4 bases, the J end lost 7 bases, and 7 bases lay between the germline ends. Germline loops: CDR1 KGHSH, CDR2 LQKENI. The CDR3 sequence is CASSRLGEKLFF. The CDR3, as DNA: TGTGCCAGCTCACGACTAGGTGAAAAACTGTTTTTT.